A single T cell receptor beta chain is shown here with its context. Its antigen specificity is not known. Per-nucleotide qualities are absent, and no much larger clonotype sits a single base away. This specimen's time point label, per the study, means: baseline before first vaccination. The intended sense of this specimen's treatment or condition label: meningococcal conjugate vaccine given as trial control. The vaccinee samples were drawn from two UK trials, COV001 and COV002, one of which was a single-blind randomized controlled phase 2/3 trial testing AZD1222 (ChAdOx1 nCoV-19) in healthy adults. For TCRbeta chain sequencing, PBMC samples from trial participants were taken at day 0 and at day 28 after the second dose. Inclusive of the bounding cysteine and phenylalanine, the CDR3 is 16 residues long. Only the CDR3 DNA is retained, 48 bases long and in frame from the first base. CDR1 SGHTS and CDR2 YDEGEE were looked up in the germline V gene. The germline ends are 16 bases apart after V is trimmed by 4 bases and J by 2 bases.

This specimen comes from a study of T cell responses to AZD1222 COVID-19 vaccine (dated by TCRdb to the early 2020s). Study-wide context: TCR sequencing was performed for 230 to 250 trial participants, of whom around 200 were given two doses of AZD1222 and about 25 were given two doses of MenACWY control vaccine. Trial participants were enrolled by age into 18-55, 56-69 and 70-plus year subgroups, with 148, 28 and 57 TCR-sequenced participants respectively. What the authors observed across the whole study: In the small 56-69-year group, the increase in depth fell short of significance, most likely because of low power. No day 14 peak-response samples were available, so repertoires were characterized only after the peak T cell response. Participants were mostly white British, with more females than males. The authors suggested clonal diversity may have been underestimated. Reportedly, almost half of the unique spike-specific TCRs recognized epitopes lying outside the regions that are mutated in the B.1.351 and B.1.1.7 variants. Conclusions about previously exposed vaccinees are limited, since just 6 or 7 AZD1222 recipients were seropositive for SARS-CoV-2 at baseline. CD4 TCRs associated with the vaccine covered the entire spike protein, and the dominant responses were in regions 160-218 and 743-854. After two AZD1222 doses, spike-specific TCR breadth and depth were significantly higher than at day 0 and than in MenACWY recipients.

The CDR3 regions of human TCRbeta chains were analyzed by immunosequencing. The source study handled its data this way. Repertoire TCRs were checked for matches against a reference library of SARS-CoV-2-specific TCRs that had been generated using the MIRA antigen-specificity platform. Breadth meant the fraction of unique TCRs that were SARS-CoV-2-associated, whereas depth meant the fraction of total T cells that were SARS-CoV-2-associated. Each spike-specific TCR was assigned to its reactive spike region and to a CD4 or CD8 class using the MIRA data. Log10-transformed breadth and depth values were compared by one-way ANOVA with Sidak's multiple comparisons tests. In its TCRdb copy, this immuneACCESS table keeps in-frame sequences only and misses some clones. Where compared with another copy, unresolved V genes explain less than half of these, and the others have no known cause. Clone size and the V and J calls come from that table; the DNA yielded D and trimming. In this sample the table shows around 110,000 clones, over 75% of which occur a single time. The ten largest clones capture 3% to 4.5% of the sample.

The chain is encoded by TRBV5-8 joined to TRBJ1-5, and perhaps TRBD1 as D gene, on 6 matching bases. The specimen was peripheral blood, collected on day 0 of MenACWY control vaccination. This receptor was taken from an adult in good health. The CDR3 region has the sequence CASSLDRIWGNQPQHF. The sequenced DNA: TGTGCCAGCAGCCTAGACAGGATTTGGGGCAATCAGCCCCAGCATTTT. The full variable domain, with segments outside the CDR3 supplied by the reference TRBV5-8 and TRBJ1-5 proteins, appears as EAGVTQSPTHLIKTRGQQATLRCSPISGHTSVYWYQQALGLGLQFLLWYDEGEERNRGNFPPRFSGRQFPNYSSELNVNALELEDSALYLCASSLDRIWGNQPQHFGDGTRLSIL.